Below, 2 T cell receptor beta chains from the same sample are listed, as sequenced in a study of T cells in Graves' hyperthyroidism and ophthalmopathy. TCR beta CDR3 sequences were amplified from RNA transcripts. The TCR CDR3 was amplified in a first-round RT-PCR using the HTBI primer set. TCRdb ran MiXCR on the multiplex PCR reads and lists one entry per CDR3 protein. The sample includes 130,000 or so distinct CDR3 sequences, roughly a fifth of them seen just once. The specimen sequenced was blood. The receptor set was obtained from a woman aged 45-59 years with Graves' hyperthyroidism that later progressed to Graves' ophthalmopathy.

This chain links TRBV9 with TRBJ2-1, with no clear D. The CDR3 is made up of 14 amino acids. V was clipped by 0 bases and J by 4 bases, with 8 bases between them. CDR1 is SGDLS and CDR2 is YYNGEE in the germline V gene. The chain's CDR3 is CASSVESRYNEQFF. As DNA, the CDR3 is TGTGCCAGCAGCGTAGAGTCACGGTACAATGAGCAGTTCTTC. Using reference TRBV9 and TRBJ2-1 for the parts outside the CDR3, the full variable domain is DSGVTQTPKHLITATGQRVTLRCSPRSGDLSVYWYQQSLDQGLQFLIQYYNGEERAKGNILERFSAQQFPDLHSELNLSSLELGDSALYFCASSVESRYNEQFFGPGTRLTVL.

The chain employs TRBV7-9 and TRBJ2-1; 9 nucleotides line up with TRBD2. The CDR3 contains 15 residues. Germline lookup yields CDR1 SEHNR and CDR2 FQNEAQ (reference sequence). The V gene end was trimmed by 0 bases and the J gene end by 5 bases; junction bases not matched to a gene: 2. CDR3: CASSLAAGGNNEQFF. CDR3 in DNA: TGTGCCAGCAGCTTAGCGGCGGGAGGGAACAATGAGCAGTTCTTC.